This TCR beta chain was observed in a study of T cell responses to AZD1222 COVID-19 vaccine. General study findings and limits: Most donors were white British, females outnumbered males, and clonal diversity was possibly underestimated. A reported finding is that nearly half of spike-specific TCRs target unmutated variant regions.

About this clone: Its antigen is unidentified.

The table came from immunoSEQ multiplex PCR; TCRdb's copy has only in-frame clones and leaves some out. Of roughly 150,000 clones listed, 90% to 95% were seen once; the top ten hold approximately 5%. The V gene's germline CDR1 is MNHEY and CDR2 SVGEGT. Trimming took off 2 bases at V and 2 bases at J, with 7 bases between the two ends. This CDR3 spans 13 amino acids. The chain joins TRBV6-2 or TRBV6-3 to TRBJ2-7; D is uncertain. The sequencing used peripheral blood, collected on day 0 of AZD1222 vaccination. The sequence was collected from an adult in good health. The CDR3 loop is CASSYRAPYEQYF. The CDR3 bases are TGTGCCAGCAGTTACAGGGCCCCCTACGAGCAGTACTTC.